This T cell receptor beta chain was found in a study of blood T cells in healthy people across ages. Study-level results: A strong correlation was found between TCR beta diversity and the percentage of naive T cells.

Investigators took about 10 milliliters of peripheral blood from every donor. From germline, CDR1 is MNHEY and CDR2 SMNVEV (reference sequence). V dropped 5 bases and J dropped 6 bases, with 16 bases sitting between them. This CDR3 spans 14 amino acids. Worth noting for this clonotype: Antigen unknown.

Through a sample-barcoded 5' primer and a J-beta primer mix, a second PCR was run for roughly 6 to 12 cycles. TCRdb analysed the 5' RACE reads with MiXCR anew, one entry per CDR3 protein. This sample has 1.5 million to 1.9 million distinct CDR3 sequences; less than 45% occur once, and the top ten carry about 3.8%. The clonotype originates from a woman under 30 in good health. Specimen: blood. The chain links TRBV27 to TRBJ1-2, with unresolved D. CDR3 bases: TGTGCCAGCAGTGTAAGGTCAGGACCTCATGGCTACACCTTC. Amino acids: CASSVRSGPHGYTF.